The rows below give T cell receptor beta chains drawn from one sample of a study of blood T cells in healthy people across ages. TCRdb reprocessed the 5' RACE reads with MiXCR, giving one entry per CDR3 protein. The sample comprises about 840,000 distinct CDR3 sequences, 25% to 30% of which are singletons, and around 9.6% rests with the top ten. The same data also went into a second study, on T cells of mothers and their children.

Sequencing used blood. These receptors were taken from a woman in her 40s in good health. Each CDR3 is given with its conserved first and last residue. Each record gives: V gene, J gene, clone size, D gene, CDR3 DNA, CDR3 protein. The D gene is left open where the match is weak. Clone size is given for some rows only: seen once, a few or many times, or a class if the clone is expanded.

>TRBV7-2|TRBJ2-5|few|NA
TGTGCCAGCAGCTTAGCGAGGTCGGGTGGGGAGACCCAGTACTTC
CASSLARSGGETQYF
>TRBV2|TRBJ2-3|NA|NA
TGTGCCAGCAGGCACACAGGGTCAGATACGCAGTATTTT
CASRHTGSDTQYF
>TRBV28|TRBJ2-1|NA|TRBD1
TGTGCCAGCAGTGGCTACGGGACAGGGGGTTACAATGAGCAGTTCTTC
CASSGYGTGGYNEQFF
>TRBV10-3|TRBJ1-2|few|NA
TGTGCCATCAGTGACTGGGGGGGCAACTATGGCTACACCTTC
CAISDWGGNYGYTF
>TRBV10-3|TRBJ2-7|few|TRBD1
TGTGCCAGCAGCCAGGACAGGGTCGAGCAGTACTTC
CASSQDRVEQYF
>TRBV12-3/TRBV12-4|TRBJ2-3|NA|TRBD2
TGTGTCAGCAGTCTAGCGGGGGTACTTGGTACGCAGTATTTT
CVSSLAGVLGTQYF
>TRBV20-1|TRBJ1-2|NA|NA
TGCAGTGCTAGAGAAACGAGGGGCGGCTACACCTTC
CSARETRGGYTF
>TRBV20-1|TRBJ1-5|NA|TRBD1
TGCAGTGTTGTACAGGGACAGGGGGTGGTAGGGAATCAGCCCCAGCATTTT
CSVVQGQGVVGNQPQHF
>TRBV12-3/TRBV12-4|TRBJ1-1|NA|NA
TGTGCCAGCAGCTTTACCGACATGAACACTGAAGCTTTCTTT
CASSFTDMNTEAFF
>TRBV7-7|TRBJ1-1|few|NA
TGTGCTAGCAGCAGCGCAATGAACACTGAAGCTTTCTTT
CASSSAMNTEAFF
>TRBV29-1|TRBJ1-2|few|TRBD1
TGCAGCGTTGAAGGGACAGGGGCGGGCGGCTACACCTTC
CSVEGTGAGGYTF
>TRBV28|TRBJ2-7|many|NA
TGTGCCAGCGCCGGGACGCTCTCCTACGAGCAGTACTTC
CASAGTLSYEQYF
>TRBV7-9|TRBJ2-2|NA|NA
TGTGCCAGCAGCCCAGAGGGGGTCCGGGAGCTGTTTTTT
CASSPEGVRELFF
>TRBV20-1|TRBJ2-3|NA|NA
TGCAGTGCTCTGACAGGACTAGGGTCCACAGATACGCAGTATTTT
CSALTGLGSTDTQYF
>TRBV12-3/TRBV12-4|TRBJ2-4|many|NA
TGTGCCAGCAGTTTTTGGGGGCTGGGGGCCAAAAACATTCAGTACTTC
CASSFWGLGAKNIQYF
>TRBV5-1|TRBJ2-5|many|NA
TGTGCCAGCTCACCGGGGGGCGAGGAGACCCAGTACTTC
CASSPGGEETQYF
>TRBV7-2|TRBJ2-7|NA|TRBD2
TGTGCCAGCAGCTTAGACGCTAGCGGAGACTACGAGCAGTACTTC
CASSLDASGDYEQYF
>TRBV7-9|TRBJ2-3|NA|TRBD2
TGTGCCAGTGATACCGGGGGGAGACCAGATACGCAGTATTTT
CASDTGGRPDTQYF
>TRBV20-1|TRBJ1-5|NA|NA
TGCAGTGCTCCACGGGGTAATGCGGACAAGTCTCAGCCCCAGCATTTT
CSAPRGNADKSQPQHF
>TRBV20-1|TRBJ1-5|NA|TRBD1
TGCAGTGCTAGTGGGACAGGGGGGTTCAATCAGCCCCAGCATTTT
CSASGTGGFNQPQHF
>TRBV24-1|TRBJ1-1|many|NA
TGTGCCACCAGCGCTCCGGGGACTGAAGCTTTCTTT
CATSAPGTEAFF
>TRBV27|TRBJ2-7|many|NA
TGTGCCAGCAGTTTGACAAAAGAGGCCTACGAGCAGTACTTC
CASSLTKEAYEQYF
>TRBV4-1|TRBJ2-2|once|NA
TGCGCCAGCAGCCAAGTAAGAGTGGGTACCACCGGGGAGCTGTTTTTT
CASSQVRVGTTGELFF
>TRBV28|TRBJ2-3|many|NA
TGTGCCAGCAGTTTTGTTCGGGGGAGCACAGATACGCAGTATTTT
CASSFVRGSTDTQYF
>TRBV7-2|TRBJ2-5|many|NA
TGTGCCAGCAGCCGGGTGGCAGGACAAGAGACCCAGTACTTC
CASSRVAGQETQYF
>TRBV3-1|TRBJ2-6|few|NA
TGTGCCAGCAGCCAGGAAAAGGTGGTCAGCTCTGGGGCCAACGTCCTGACTTTC
CASSQEKVVSSGANVLTF
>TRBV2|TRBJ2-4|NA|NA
TGTGCCAGCAGTGAAGGGGAAAACATTCAGTACTTC
CASSEGENIQYF
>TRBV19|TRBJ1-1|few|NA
TGTGCCAGTACCCCAGGGTTATGGAACACTGAAGCTTTCTTT
CASTPGLWNTEAFF
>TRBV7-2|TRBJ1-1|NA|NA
TGTGCCAGCAGCTCTGCCGGCAGCACTGAAGCTTTCTTT
CASSSAGSTEAFF
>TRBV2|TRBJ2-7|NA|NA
TGTGCCAGCAGTGAAGGGCCTTATTCTAACCTCTACGAGCAGTACTTC
CASSEGPYSNLYEQYF
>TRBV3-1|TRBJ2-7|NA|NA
TGTGCCAGCAGCCAAGATAAAGGCAGGACCTACGAGCAGTACTTC
CASSQDKGRTYEQYF
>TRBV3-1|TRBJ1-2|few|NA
TGTGCCAGCAGCCCGCAGGGCCCTGGGACGGGCTACACCTTC
CASSPQGPGTGYTF
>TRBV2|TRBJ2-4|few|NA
TGTGCCAGCAGTGATAGGACAGGGAGGGACATTCAGTACTTC
CASSDRTGRDIQYF
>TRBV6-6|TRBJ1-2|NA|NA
TGTGCCAGCAGCTTGGGCAGGGGAGTTAAGAATTATGGCTACACCTTC
CASSLGRGVKNYGYTF
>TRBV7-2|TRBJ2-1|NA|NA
TGTGCCAGCAGCTCTCCCTTTGGGGACCCTCCCAGCAATGAGCAGTTCTTC
CASSSPFGDPPSNEQFF
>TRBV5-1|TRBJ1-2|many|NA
TGCGCCAGCAGCCCAGGACAGTCTAACTATGGCTACACCTTC
CASSPGQSNYGYTF
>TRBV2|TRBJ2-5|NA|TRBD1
TGTGTCAGCAGTGGGGACAGAAAAGAGACCCAGTACTTC
CVSSGDRKETQYF
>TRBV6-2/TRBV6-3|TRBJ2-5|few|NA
TGTGCCAGCAGTTCCCACGGAAGGGGAGTCCGAGAGACCCAGTACTTC
CASSSHGRGVRETQYF
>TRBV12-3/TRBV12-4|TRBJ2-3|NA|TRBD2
TGTGCCAGCAGCCCCGGGACTAGAGGGTGCACAGATACGCAGTATTTT
CASSPGTRGCTDTQYF
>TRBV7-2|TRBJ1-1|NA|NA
TGTGCCAGCAGACCCCCCAAGGTTTCCAGGTACGCTGAAGCTTTCTTT
CASRPPKVSRYAEAFF
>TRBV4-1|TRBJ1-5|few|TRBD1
TGCGCCAGCAGCAACACTGGACAGGGGGCCTGGAATCAGCCCCAGCATTTT
CASSNTGQGAWNQPQHF
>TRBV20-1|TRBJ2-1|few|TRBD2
TGCAGTGCCATCAAGCGGGGGGAAACCTACAATGAGCAGTTCTTC
CSAIKRGETYNEQFF
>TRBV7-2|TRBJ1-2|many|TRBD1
TGTGCCAGCAACATCCCGGGACAGGGGTTCTATGGCTACACCTTC
CASNIPGQGFYGYTF
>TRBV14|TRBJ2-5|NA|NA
TGTGCCAGCAGCCAAGAGGAACGGGAGACCCAGTACTTC
CASSQEERETQYF
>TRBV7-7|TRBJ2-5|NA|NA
TGTGCTAGCAGCTTAGAACCCCAAGAGACCCAGTACTTC
CASSLEPQETQYF
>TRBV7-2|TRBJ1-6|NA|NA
TGTGCCAGCAGCTTCTCGACAAGTCATAATTCACCCCTCCACTTT
CASSFSTSHNSPLHF
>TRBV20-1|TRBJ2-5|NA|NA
TGCAGTGCTCTACTAGCTCTGGCGGCGCAAGAGACCCAGTACTTC
CSALLALAAQETQYF
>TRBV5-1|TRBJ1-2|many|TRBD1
TGCGCCAGCAGCCCTAACAGGGGCGCGGTAGGAGGCTACACCTTC
CASSPNRGAVGGYTF
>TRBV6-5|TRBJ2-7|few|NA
TGTGCCAGCAGGGGTGGAGGGGCGGTGCGGGAGCAGTACTTC
CASRGGGAVREQYF
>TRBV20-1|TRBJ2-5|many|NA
TGCAGTGCTAATGATCTAGGGGGGGTTCAAGAGACCCAGTACTTC
CSANDLGGVQETQYF
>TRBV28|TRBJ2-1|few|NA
TGTGCCAGCAGTTTATCCAGGAGGAGCAATGAGCAGTTCTTC
CASSLSRRSNEQFF
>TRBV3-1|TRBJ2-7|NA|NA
TGTGCCAGCAGCCCCCAGCATCGGGTCGACGAGCAGTACTTC
CASSPQHRVDEQYF
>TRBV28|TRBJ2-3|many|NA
TGTGCCAGCAGTGCGAGGGATACGCAGTATTTT
CASSARDTQYF
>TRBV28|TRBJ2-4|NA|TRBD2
TGTGCCAGCAGCAGTGCGGGGGGACTAGCCAAAAACATTCAGTACTTC
CASSSAGGLAKNIQYF
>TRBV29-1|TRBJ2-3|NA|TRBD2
TGCAGCGTTGTGGGGACTAGCGAAGATACGCAGTATTTT
CSVVGTSEDTQYF
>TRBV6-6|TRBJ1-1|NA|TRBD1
TGTGCCAGCAGACCCCAACAGGGGCGGTTAGGGACTGAAGCTTTCTTT
CASRPQQGRLGTEAFF
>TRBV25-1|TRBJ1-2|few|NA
TGTGCCAGCAGTGAGGGTACCATGAACTATGGCTACACCTTC
CASSEGTMNYGYTF
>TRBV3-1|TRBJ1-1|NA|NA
TGTGCCAGCAGCCCAATGACAGGAGGGGTCACTGAAGCTTTCTTT
CASSPMTGGVTEAFF
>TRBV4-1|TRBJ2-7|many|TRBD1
TGCGCCAGCAGCGTCGGGACAGGCAGCGAGCAGTACTTC
CASSVGTGSEQYF